This is a list of T cell receptor beta chains from one sample in a study of early stage breast cancer tumors. Method: immunoSEQ multiplex PCR; TCRdb's copy keeps in-frame clones and lacks some. The sample has 45,000 to 65,000 clones, about 77% seen once. The sequenced material came from blood. These receptors all stem from a person in their forties with breast cancer. The CDR3 runs from the conserved cysteine through the conserved F or W. The D gene is left open where the match is weak. Clone size appears in some rows only: once, few, many, or a class for an expanded clone.

V: TRBV18; J: TRBJ2-5; D: TRBD1; size: few; CDR3: CASSPGTGDETQYF; DNA: TGTGCCAGCTCACCGGGGACAGGGGATGAGACCCAGTACTTC
V: TRBV6-5; J: TRBJ2-1; D: TRBD2; size: few; CDR3: CASSRTSGNNEQFF; DNA: TGTGCCAGCAGCCGGACTAGCGGGAACAATGAGCAGTTCTTC
V: TRBV7-9; J: TRBJ2-3; D: NA; size: NA; CDR3: CASSPLEGTDTQYF; DNA: TGTGCCAGCAGCCCATTGGAGGGAACAGATACGCAGTATTTT
V: TRBV10-3; J: TRBJ1-5; D: NA; size: NA; CDR3: CAIRQGVNQPQHF; DNA: TGTGCCATCCGTCAGGGAGTGAATCAGCCCCAGCATTTT
V: TRBV11-2; J: TRBJ2-5; D: NA; size: NA; CDR3: CASTTQETQYF; DNA: TGTGCCAGCACTACCCAAGAGACCCAGTACTTC
V: TRBV28; J: TRBJ1-1; D: NA; size: NA; CDR3: CASSETKITEAFF; DNA: TGTGCCAGCAGTGAAACGAAAATCACTGAAGCTTTCTTT
V: TRBV6-5; J: TRBJ2-3; D: NA; size: NA; CDR3: CASSYSFRSLADTQYF; DNA: TGTGCCAGCAGTTACTCCTTCCGGTCTTTAGCAGATACGCAGTATTTT
V: TRBV11-2; J: TRBJ2-7; D: NA; size: NA; CDR3: CASSPSGGGNHEQYF; DNA: TGTGCCAGCAGCCCCTCTGGGGGCGGGAACCACGAGCAGTACTTC
V: TRBV4-1; J: TRBJ1-4; D: NA; size: NA; CDR3: CASSHGTGATNEKLFF; DNA: TGCGCCAGCAGCCACGGTACCGGGGCAACTAATGAAAAACTGTTTTTT
V: TRBV11-2; J: TRBJ2-5; D: NA; size: once; CDR3: CASSSGDRTQETQYF; DNA: TGTGCCAGCAGCTCCGGAGACAGAACCCAAGAGACCCAGTACTTC
V: TRBV19; J: TRBJ2-5; D: NA; size: NA; CDR3: CASRGAVQETQYF; DNA: TGTGCCAGTAGGGGAGCGGTCCAAGAGACCCAGTACTTC
V: TRBV6-4; J: TRBJ2-7; D: TRBD1; size: NA; CDR3: CAIHTGTGDPPTYEQYF; DNA: TGTGCCATACATACCGGGACAGGGGATCCCCCAACCTACGAGCAGTACTTC
V: TRBV5-4; J: TRBJ2-5; D: NA; size: NA; CDR3: CASSLRETQYF; DNA: TGTGCCAGCAGCTTGAGAGAGACCCAGTACTTC